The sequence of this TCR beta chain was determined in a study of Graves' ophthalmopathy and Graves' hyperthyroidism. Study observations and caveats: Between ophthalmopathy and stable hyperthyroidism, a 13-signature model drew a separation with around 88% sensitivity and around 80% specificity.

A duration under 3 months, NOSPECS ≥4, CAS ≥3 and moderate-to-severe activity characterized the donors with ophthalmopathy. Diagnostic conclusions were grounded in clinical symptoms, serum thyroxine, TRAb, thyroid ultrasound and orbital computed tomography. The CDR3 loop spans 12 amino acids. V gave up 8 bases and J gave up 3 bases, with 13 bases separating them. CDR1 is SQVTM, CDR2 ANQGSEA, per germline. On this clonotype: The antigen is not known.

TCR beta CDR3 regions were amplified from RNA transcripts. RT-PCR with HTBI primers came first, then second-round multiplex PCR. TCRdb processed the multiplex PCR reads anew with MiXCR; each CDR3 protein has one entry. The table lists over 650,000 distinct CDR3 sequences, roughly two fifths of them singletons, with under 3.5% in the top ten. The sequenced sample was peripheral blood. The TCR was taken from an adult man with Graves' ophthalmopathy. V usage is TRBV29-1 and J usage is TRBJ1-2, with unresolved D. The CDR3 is CSTDGPHYGYTF. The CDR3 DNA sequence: TGCAGCACCGACGGGCCTCACTATGGCTACACCTTC.